The T cell receptor beta chain under discussion was sequenced for a study of blood T cell repertoires in COVID-19. Clones were read by immunoSEQ multiplex PCR, and TCRdb kept only the in-frame ones, dropping some. The table lists about 160,000 clones, roughly 81% of them singletons. V was cut by 7 bases and J by 0 bases, with 7 bases left in between. Germline V lookup: CDR1 SNHLY, CDR2 FYNNEI. CDR3 length: 12 amino acids. The source is a woman aged 50 to 60 with COVID-19, enrolled during active disease. The sequenced material came from peripheral blood. The V gene is TRBV2, the J gene TRBJ2-7; the D gene is possibly TRBD1 (6 bases). The CDR3 bases are TGTGCCAGCAAAGGGGGCTCCTACGAGCAGTACTTC. This encodes CASKGGSYEQYF.